This T cell receptor beta chain was recovered during a study of cytomegalovirus exposure and HLA in healthy donors. This clone has more than one count but fewer than ten. Antigen: not known. Study-wide findings and caveats: For cytomegalovirus status, the classifier reportedly gave diagnoses with high specificity and sensitivity. HLA-A and HLA-B allele assignments for most subjects were reportedly predicted accurately using TCR beta sequences. DRB1 had the most TCR associations and HLA-C the fewest, a later analysis found, with rates varying by HLA locus.

Primers included in the PCR were 60 Vbeta and 13 Jbeta primers. The assay was immunoSEQ multiplex PCR, and TCRdb's table has in-frame clones only and misses some. The sample has 90,000 to 130,000 clones, about 70% seen once; the top ten hold roughly 0.9%. The CDR3 covers 13 residues. CDR1 MNHEY and CDR2 SVGAGI come from the germline V gene. V lost 2 bases and J lost 5, with 9 bases in between. Though nominally healthy at sampling, donors likely had unrecorded immune exposures. Sequences were obtained from PBMCs. The receptor was derived from a woman aged 25 to 39 in good health and CMV-seronegative. The rearrangement uses TRBV6-5 and TRBJ1-1; no reliable D call. The CDR3 sequence: CASSYTGKTEAFF. CDR3 nucleotide sequence: TGTGCCAGCAGTTACACGGGGAAAACTGAAGCTTTCTTT.